This T cell receptor beta chain stems from a study of CD8 T cells in Susac syndrome. Notes on this clonotype: The antigen is not known.

From blood CD8+ and CD4+ T cells, TCR beta sequences were generated. In contrast to the negatively isolated CD8+ and CD4+ T cells, TEMRA cells were FACS-enriched. Roughly 0.45 to 1 ug RNA was reverse transcribed with random hexamers. TCRdb re-called the immunoSEQ multiplex PCR reads with MiXCR, one entry per CDR3 protein. The sample carries fewer than 85,000 distinct CDR3 sequences, less than 95% recorded once. The germline CDR1 and CDR2 sequences are SGHDT and YYEEEE. V lost 2 bases, J lost 6 bases, and 7 bases stayed unmatched. The CDR3 covers 15 residues. General observations from the study: Susac-specific public clones found in total CD8+ repertoires numbered 15 to 20, and those in CD8+ TEMRA repertoires numbered roughly 5.

This clonotype was sampled from a human donor with Susac syndrome. This chain connects TRBV5-6 to TRBJ2-1; 8 bases fit TRBD2. The sample consisted of CD8+ T cells from PBMCs. The CDR3 here is CASSFGTAGGNEQFF. The CDR3 nucleotides read TGTGCCAGCAGCTTCGGGACCGCGGGGGGCAATGAGCAGTTCTTC.